This entry concerns a single T cell receptor (beta chain). Its antigen is undetermined. Assay used: immunoSEQ multiplex PCR; TCRdb lists only in-frame clones, some missing. The sample consists of about 14,000 clones, approximately 89% of them appearing once. This CDR3 has 16 residues. Trimming removed 0 bases from V and 7 bases from J, with 16 bases in between. Germline lookup yields CDR1 SGHRS and CDR2 YFSETQ. This sample is part of a study of chemoradiotherapy in HPV16-positive cancers. Background on the study: A couple of HPV16-positive patients' cells yielded candidate HPV-specific clones and common motifs.

Findings and caveats of the study: Functional assays defining HPV-specific T cells used only a couple of HPV16-positive patients. HPV-responsive T-cell expansion during chemoradiotherapy was linked to improved recurrence-free survival in HPV16-positive patients.

Over chemoradiotherapy, repertoires were sampled more than once. The sample here was tumor tissue, taken from a patient who underwent chemoradiotherapy. This chain joins TRBV5-1 and TRBJ1-4; D is possibly TRBD1 (5 bases). This receptor was obtained from a human donor with HPV-associated anogenital cancer. CDR3 protein: CASSLGIGDSGEKLFF. CDR3 coding DNA: TGCGCCAGCAGCTTGGGAATAGGGGATTCCGGTGAAAAACTGTTTTTT.